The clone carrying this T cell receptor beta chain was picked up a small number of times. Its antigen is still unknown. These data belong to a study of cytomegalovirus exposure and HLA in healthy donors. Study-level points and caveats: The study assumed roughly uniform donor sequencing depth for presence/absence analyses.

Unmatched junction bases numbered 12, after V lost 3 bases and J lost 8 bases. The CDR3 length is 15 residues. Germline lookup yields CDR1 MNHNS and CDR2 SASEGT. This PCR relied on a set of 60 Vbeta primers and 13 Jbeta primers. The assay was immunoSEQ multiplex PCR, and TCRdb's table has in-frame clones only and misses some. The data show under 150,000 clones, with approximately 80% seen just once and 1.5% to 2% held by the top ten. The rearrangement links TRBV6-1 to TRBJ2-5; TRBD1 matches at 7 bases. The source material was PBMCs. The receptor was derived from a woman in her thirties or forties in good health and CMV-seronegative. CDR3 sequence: CASSDVGTAKRTQYF. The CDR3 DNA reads TGTGCCAGCAGTGACGTCGGGACAGCCAAGAGAACCCAGTACTTC.